A selection of T cell receptor beta chains follows, all from one sample in a study of chemoradiotherapy in HPV16-positive cancers. Assay used: immunoSEQ multiplex PCR; TCRdb lists only in-frame clones, some missing. The table has approximately 29,000 clones, around four fifths seen once. Sample: blood, taken from a patient who underwent chemoradiotherapy. The receptors shown here come from a human donor with HPV-associated anogenital cancer. Both conserved end residues are part of each CDR3. D genes are given only for firm matches.

cdr3_aa d_call j_call v_call
CASSRSGNEQYF TRBD2 TRBJ2-7 TRBV27
CASSQDGGQAYEKLFF TRBD1 TRBJ1-4 TRBV4-1
CASSFNELISGNTIYF . TRBJ1-3 TRBV5-1
CASSVPGLREQYF . TRBJ2-7 TRBV11-2
CASSYNGGETQYF . TRBJ2-5 TRBV7-9
CASRPRQGSGDTQYF . TRBJ2-3 TRBV5-1
CASTRGVNTEAFF . TRBJ1-1 TRBV2
CATRSLVNRVRSERQAFF . TRBJ1-1 TRBV15
CASSLKPPGGMVFF . TRBJ1-1 TRBV27
CASVVSGGAAGELFF TRBD2 TRBJ2-2 TRBV7-2
CASSFRGRNTEKLFF . TRBJ1-4 TRBV28
CASSFSGGAGGTGELFF TRBD2 TRBJ2-2 TRBV5-8
CASSLGTENIQYF TRBD1 TRBJ2-4 TRBV11-3
CASSLKGEETQYF . TRBJ2-5 TRBV7-9
CASRGGTGEGYGYTF TRBD1 TRBJ1-2 TRBV2
CASSQDGGASEDTGELFF . TRBJ2-2 TRBV7-2
CASSLGRKNTGELFF . TRBJ2-2 TRBV5-4
CATWTALNTEAFF . TRBJ1-1 TRBV6-1
CASSTSTGEQYF . TRBJ2-7 TRBV18
CASSEQWRGFNNEQFF TRBD2 TRBJ2-1 TRBV6-1
CSVEEGMQGTEAFF . TRBJ1-1 TRBV29-1
CASSLRTGNSGANVLTF TRBD1 TRBJ2-6 TRBV28
CASSSGTALNTGELFF TRBD1 TRBJ2-2 TRBV7-2
CAISESSGPQPQHF . TRBJ1-5 TRBV6-5
CASSWETGAALAKNIQYF . TRBJ2-4 TRBV5-6
CASSHTLAWQETQYF . TRBJ2-5 TRBV5-4
CASSLSGRGTETQYF . TRBJ2-5 TRBV7-3
CASSEPDLAKNIQYF . TRBJ2-4 TRBV10-2
CASRPAGSYNEQFF . TRBJ2-1 TRBV11-2
CASSLERGNYEQYF TRBD2 TRBJ2-7 TRBV7-8
CASSLRGGARNTEAFF . TRBJ1-1 TRBV14
CASSDLRTASYEQYF . TRBJ2-7 TRBV6-1
CASRQTGLETQYF TRBD1 TRBJ2-5 TRBV6-5
CASSVEGVRTNEKLFF . TRBJ1-4 TRBV6-1
CASSLGSIAGGPTDTQYF TRBD2 TRBJ2-3 TRBV7-2
CASSLGGERQQETQYF . TRBJ2-5 TRBV7-2
CASSLVSGGSPGELFF . TRBJ2-2 TRBV7-2
CASSVEEDVSYGYTF . TRBJ1-2 TRBV9
CASRGLALGSPDTQYF TRBD2 TRBJ2-3 TRBV27
CASSHPLTGRGGIDTQYF TRBD2 TRBJ2-3 TRBV9
CASSNTGGGSRETQYF TRBD1 TRBJ2-5 TRBV6-6
CASSQGEDAEETQYF . TRBJ2-5 TRBV4-2
CASSEDRAYSNQPQHF . TRBJ1-5 TRBV2
CASGRLNTEAFF . TRBJ1-1 TRBV6-1
CASSPRSTGELFF . TRBJ2-2 TRBV7-2
CASSVDSGNTIYF . TRBJ1-3 TRBV11-2
CASSNGNRGQAGELFF TRBD1 TRBJ2-2 TRBV6-4